This T cell receptor (beta chain) comes out of a study of somatic mutations in cytotoxic T cells in rheumatoid arthritis (dated by TCRdb to 2017 to 2019). Turning to the overall study: Patient peripheral blood (around 30 ml EDTA) was drawn right after diagnosis and before any treatment started. A FACSAria II or Sony SH800 was used to flow-sort some V beta antibody-stained T-cell populations at nearly 100% purity, and TCRB sequencing was also done on sorted V beta1+ cells. In newly diagnosed rheumatoid arthritis without treatment, the study examined if expanded CD8+ T-cell clones harbor somatic mutations, relying on TCRB deep sequencing to characterize clonality. For roughly 61 rheumatoid arthritis patients and fewer than 25 healthy controls, TCRB deep sequencing was carried out. The median ages of the patient and control groups were essentially identical.

The V end loses 5 bases and the J end loses 4 bases, and a stretch of 21 bases separates them. Including the terminal cysteine and phenylalanine, the CDR3 comprises 17 residues. The CDR3 DNA has 51 bases and is translated from base 1. As encoded in the germline V gene, CDR1 is SGHAT while CDR2 is FQNNGV. Genomic DNA underwent TCRB CDR3 sequencing using the immunoSEQ assay. The source study handled its data this way. When patient CD8+ clones exceeding 1% were checked against published virus-specific TCRB sequences, only a few matched. Only productive TCRB rearrangements were included in the analyses. Clonality was expressed as a Shannon entropy-based productive clonality index, with each clone defined by a unique TCRB CDR3 sequence. The template counts of each clone relative to the total templates per sample were used to calculate repertoire overlap between two samples. V-gene usage from TCRB sequencing and V-gene usage measured by flow cytometry were correlated (Spearman r of under 0.7). As stored in TCRdb, this immuneACCESS dataset retains in-frame rearrangements with V and J assigned. A fraction of the clones does not appear; measured against another copy, unresolved V genes explain less than half of the discrepancy, and the remainder lacks a known reason. V and J calls and clone size follow that table, whereas D and trimming were derived from the DNA. Counted in this sample were around 20,000 clones; approximately 67% of them appeared once. The ten largest make up about 20% of the sample.

Comment on this clone: The antigen this receptor binds is unknown. No qualities accompany the bases; no much larger clone lies one base away.

Positive magnetic bead selection on an AutoMACS was used to isolate CD4+ and CD8+ cells, with flow cytometry used to check purity. Clonal expansions were first screened by flow cytometry with a TCR V beta antibody panel, then characterized by TCRB deep sequencing of sorted CD8+ fractions. Peripheral blood mononuclear cells were obtained using density gradient separation with Ficoll-Paque PLUS. Using Nucleospin Tissue or Tissue XS kits, DNA was extracted from CD4-enriched, CD8-enriched or PBMC samples, with quantification by a Qubit 2.0 fluorometer. What the study reported, not specific to this receptor: CD8+ clonality increased with age in patients (Spearman r ≈ 0.49) but not in healthy controls. The largest CD8+ clone made up more than 20% of CD8+ cells in about an eighth of the 65 patients, and blood and synovial fluid shared several identical CD8+ TCRB sequences. It was unknown which antigens the expanded CD8+ clones targeted, and their absence from virus-specific databases did not exclude viral specificity. No adjustment for multiple comparisons was made for the slight TRBV07 underrepresentation in patients. CD8+ T-cell clonality did not differ significantly between rheumatoid arthritis patients and age-matched healthy controls.

The clonotype was recovered from an adult with rheumatoid arthritis. The sample consisted of CD8+ T cells sorted from blood. Here the chain combines TRBV11-2 and TRBJ2-1; the D gene is perhaps TRBD1 or TRBD2, each of them matching over 7 bases. The bases are TGTGCCAGCAGCCCTCAGGGGGGGACAGACCTTTACAATGAGCAGTTCTTC. It translates to CASSPQGGTDLYNEQFF. Where the CDR3 stops, the reference TRBV11-2 and TRBJ2-1 genes take over; the full variable domain is EAGVAQSPRYKIIEKRQSVAFWCNPISGHATLYWYQQILGQGPKLLIQFQNNGVVDDSQLPKDRFSAERLKGVDSTLKIQPAKLEDSAVYLCASSPQGGTDLYNEQFFGPGTRLTVL.